These 9 T cell receptor beta chains were sequenced from one sample in a study of T cell responses to AZD1222 COVID-19 vaccine. Using immunoSEQ multiplex PCR, the repertoire was profiled, and TCRdb retains in-frame clones only, with some absent. The sample yields some 180,000 clones, about nine tenths seen once. This material consisted of peripheral blood, taken 28 days after the second AZD1222 dose. The receptor set was obtained from an adult who received the AZD1222 COVID-19 vaccine.

This clone was seen just once. The rearrangement uses TRBV6-5 and TRBJ1-6; D uncertain. This CDR3 has 12 amino acids. V was cut by 4 bases and J by 8 bases, with 6 bases left in between. Germline CDR1 is MNHEY and CDR2 is SVGAGI. CDR3 DNA sequence: TGTGCCAGCAGTTTTTCACATTCACCCCTCCACTTT. It specifies CASSFSHSPLHF.

The chain is built from TRBV27 and TRBJ1-2; possible D gene TRBD1, 5 bases. The CDR3 is 13 amino acids. Per the germline V gene, CDR1 is MNHEY and CDR2 is SMNVEV (reference sequence). The V end was cut by 0 bases, the J end by 8 bases, with 10 bases between. CDR3: CASSLSKGDGYTF. The CDR3 nucleotides read TGTGCCAGCAGTTTATCGAAAGGGGACGGCTACACCTTC.

The chain couples TRBV7-9 to TRBJ2-5; D is ambiguous. The CDR3 totals 12 residues. The V and J ends lost 3 bases and 3 bases respectively, with 5 bases between them. Germline values: CDR1 SEHNR, CDR2 FQNEAQ (reference sequence). Written as DNA, the CDR3 is TGTGCCAGCAGCTTCGTCGAAGAGACCCAGTACTTC. As protein: CASSFVEETQYF.

This clone was seen once. The CDR3 here is CAWSAGGPLTDTQYF. The CDR3 nucleotides read TGTGCCTGGAGCGCCGGGGGACCCCTCACAGATACGCAGTATTTT. This chain connects TRBV30 to TRBJ2-3; D possibly corresponds to TRBD2 (6 bases). The V and J ends lost 3 bases and 2 bases respectively, with 15 bases between them. The CDR3 loop spans 15 amino acids. Germline V gene lookup returns CDR1 GTSNPN and CDR2 SVGIG (reference sequence).

The V call is TRBV7-6, the J call TRBJ2-1; 13 bases match TRBD2. CDR1 is SGHVS and CDR2 is FNYEAQ in the germline V gene. V lost 5 bases, J lost 8 bases, and 21 bases stayed unmatched. This CDR3 comprises 20 residues. CDR3 protein: CASSLLVWTSGGRGIDEQFF. The CDR3 region has the DNA TGTGCCAGCAGCCTCCTTGTTTGGACTAGCGGGGGCCGAGGGATCGATGAGCAGTTCTTC.

The chain recombines TRBV9 with TRBJ2-5; D is possibly TRBD2 (6 bases). In germline, CDR1 is SGDLS, CDR2 YYNGEE. The CDR3 sequence is 14 residues long. The V end was cut by 0 bases, the J end by 7 bases, with 13 bases between. The CDR3 here is CASSVEASAPTQYF. CDR3 sequence (DNA): TGTGCCAGCAGCGTAGAGGCTAGCGCCCCGACCCAGTACTTC.

The chain uses TRBV7-3 and TRBJ1-4; D unclear. Germline lookup yields CDR1 SGHTA and CDR2 FQGTGA. The V end was cut by 5 bases, the J end by 5 bases, with 15 bases between. This CDR3 spans 15 amino acids. The CDR3 DNA follows: TGTGCCAGCAGCCCCCAACGGACGGACAATGAAAAACTGTTTTTT. Its translation: CASSPQRTDNEKLFF.

A single count supports this clone. The chain has TRBV10-3 and TRBJ1-2, with D unresolved. V gave up 2 bases and J gave up 4 bases, with 11 bases separating them. Germline loops: CDR1 ENHRY, CDR2 SYGVKD. The CDR3 has 14 residues. In DNA, the CDR3 is TGTGCCATCAGTGAGGAGCAGGAATTCTATGGCTACACCTTC. Translating gives CAISEEQEFYGYTF.

The V and J genes are TRBV15 and TRBJ2-1; D perhaps matches TRBD1 (6 bases). V was trimmed by 8 bases and J by 0 bases, leaving 20 bases between them. Germline V CDR1 and CDR2: LNHNV, YYDKDF (reference sequence). The CDR3 is made up of 17 amino acids. The CDR3 loop is CATDRAGQTLSYNEQFF. The CDR3 nucleotides read TGTGCCACCGACCGGGCAGGACAGACTCTCTCCTACAATGAGCAGTTCTTC.